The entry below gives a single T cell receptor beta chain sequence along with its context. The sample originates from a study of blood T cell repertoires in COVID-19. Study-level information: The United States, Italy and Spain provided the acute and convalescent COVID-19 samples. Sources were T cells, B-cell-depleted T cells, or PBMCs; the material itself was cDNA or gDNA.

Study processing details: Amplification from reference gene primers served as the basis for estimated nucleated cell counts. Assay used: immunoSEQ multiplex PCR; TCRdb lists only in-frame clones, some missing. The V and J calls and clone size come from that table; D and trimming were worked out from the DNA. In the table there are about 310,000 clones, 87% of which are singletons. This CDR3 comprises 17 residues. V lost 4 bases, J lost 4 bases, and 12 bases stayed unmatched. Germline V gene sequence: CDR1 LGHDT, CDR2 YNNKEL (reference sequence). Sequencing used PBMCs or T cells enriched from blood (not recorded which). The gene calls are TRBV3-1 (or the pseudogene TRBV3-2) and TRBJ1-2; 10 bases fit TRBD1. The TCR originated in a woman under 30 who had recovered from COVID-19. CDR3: CASSLQLGTGALYGYTF. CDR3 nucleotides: TGTGCCAGCAGCCTCCAACTCGGGACAGGGGCCCTCTATGGCTACACCTTC.